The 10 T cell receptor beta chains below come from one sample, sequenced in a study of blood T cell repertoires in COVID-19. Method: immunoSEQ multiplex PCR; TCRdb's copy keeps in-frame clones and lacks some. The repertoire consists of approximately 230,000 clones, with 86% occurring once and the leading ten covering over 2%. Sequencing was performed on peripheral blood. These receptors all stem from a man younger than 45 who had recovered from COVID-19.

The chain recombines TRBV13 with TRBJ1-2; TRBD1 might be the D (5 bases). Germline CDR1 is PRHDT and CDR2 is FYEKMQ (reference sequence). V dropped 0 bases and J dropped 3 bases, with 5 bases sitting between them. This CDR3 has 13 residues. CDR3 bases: TGTGCCAGCAGCTTAGGCAGGGACTATGGCTACACCTTC. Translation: CASSLGRDYGYTF. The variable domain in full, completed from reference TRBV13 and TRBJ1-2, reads AAGVIQSPRHLIKEKRETATLKCYPIPRHDTVYWYQQGPGQDPQFLISFYEKMQSDKGSIPDRFSAQQFSDYHSELNMSSLELGDSALYFCASSLGRDYGYTFGSGTRLTVV.

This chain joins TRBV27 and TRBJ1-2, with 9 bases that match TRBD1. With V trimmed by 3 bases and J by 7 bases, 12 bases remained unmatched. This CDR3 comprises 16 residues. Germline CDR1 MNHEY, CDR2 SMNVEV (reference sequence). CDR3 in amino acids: CASSFGAFTGGFGYTF. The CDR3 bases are TGTGCCAGCAGTTTCGGGGCGTTTACAGGGGGCTTTGGCTACACCTTC.

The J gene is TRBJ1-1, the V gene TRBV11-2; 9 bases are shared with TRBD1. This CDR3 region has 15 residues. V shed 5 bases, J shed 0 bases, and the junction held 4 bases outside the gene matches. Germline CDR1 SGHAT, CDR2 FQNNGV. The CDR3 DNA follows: TGTGCCAGCAGCATCGGACAGGGGTTGAACACTGAAGCTTTCTTT. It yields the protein CASSIGQGLNTEAFF.

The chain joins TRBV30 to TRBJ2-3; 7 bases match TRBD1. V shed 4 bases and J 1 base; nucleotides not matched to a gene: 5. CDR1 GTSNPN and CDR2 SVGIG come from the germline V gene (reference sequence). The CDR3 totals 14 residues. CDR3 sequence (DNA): TGTGCCTGGAATGACGGACAGGGCACAGATACGCAGTATTTT. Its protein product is CAWNDGQGTDTQYF.

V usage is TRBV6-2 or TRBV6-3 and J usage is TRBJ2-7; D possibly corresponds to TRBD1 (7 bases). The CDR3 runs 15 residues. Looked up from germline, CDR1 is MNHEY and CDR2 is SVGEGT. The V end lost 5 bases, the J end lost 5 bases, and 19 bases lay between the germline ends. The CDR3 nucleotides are TGTGCCAGCAGTCTCCCCCCCAGGGGGGAGAACGAGCAGTACTTC. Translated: CASSLPPRGENEQYF.

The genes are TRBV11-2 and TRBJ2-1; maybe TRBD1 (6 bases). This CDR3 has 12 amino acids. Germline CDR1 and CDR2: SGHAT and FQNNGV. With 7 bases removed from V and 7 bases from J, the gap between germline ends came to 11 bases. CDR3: CASIQQGNEQFF. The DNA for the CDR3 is TGTGCCAGCATCCAACAGGGTAATGAGCAGTTCTTC.

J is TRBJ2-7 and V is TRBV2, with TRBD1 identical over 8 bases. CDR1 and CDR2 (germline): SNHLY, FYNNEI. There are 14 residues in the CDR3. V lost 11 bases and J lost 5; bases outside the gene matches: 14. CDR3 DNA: TGTGCCGTCAGGAAAGCGACAGGGGTCGACGAGCAGTACTTC. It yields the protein CAVRKATGVDEQYF. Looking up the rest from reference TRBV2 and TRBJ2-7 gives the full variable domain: EPEVTQTPSHQVTQMGQEVILRCVPISNHLYFYWYRQILGQKVEFLVSFYNNEISEKSEIFDDQFSVERPDGSNFTLKIRSTKLEDSAMYFCAVRKATGVDEQYFGPGTRLTVT.

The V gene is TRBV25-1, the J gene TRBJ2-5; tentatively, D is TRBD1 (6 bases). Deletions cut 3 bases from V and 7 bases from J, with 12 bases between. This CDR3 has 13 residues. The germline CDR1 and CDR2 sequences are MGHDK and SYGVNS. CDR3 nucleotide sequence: TGTGCCAGCAGTGAGGGGGCGTACGGGACCCAGTACTTC. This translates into CASSEGAYGTQYF.

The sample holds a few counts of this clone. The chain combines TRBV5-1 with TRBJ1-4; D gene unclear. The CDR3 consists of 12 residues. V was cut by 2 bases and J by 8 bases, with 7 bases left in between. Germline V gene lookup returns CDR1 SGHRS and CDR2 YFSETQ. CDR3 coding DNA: TGCGCCAGCAGCTTAGACGGGGAAAAACTGTTTTTT. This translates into CASSLDGEKLFF.

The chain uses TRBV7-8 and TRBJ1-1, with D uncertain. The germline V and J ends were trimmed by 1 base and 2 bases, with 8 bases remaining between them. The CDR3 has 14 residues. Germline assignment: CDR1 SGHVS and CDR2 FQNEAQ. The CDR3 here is CASSLVLLNTEAFF. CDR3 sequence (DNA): TGTGCCAGCAGCTTAGTTTTACTCAACACTGAAGCTTTCTTT.